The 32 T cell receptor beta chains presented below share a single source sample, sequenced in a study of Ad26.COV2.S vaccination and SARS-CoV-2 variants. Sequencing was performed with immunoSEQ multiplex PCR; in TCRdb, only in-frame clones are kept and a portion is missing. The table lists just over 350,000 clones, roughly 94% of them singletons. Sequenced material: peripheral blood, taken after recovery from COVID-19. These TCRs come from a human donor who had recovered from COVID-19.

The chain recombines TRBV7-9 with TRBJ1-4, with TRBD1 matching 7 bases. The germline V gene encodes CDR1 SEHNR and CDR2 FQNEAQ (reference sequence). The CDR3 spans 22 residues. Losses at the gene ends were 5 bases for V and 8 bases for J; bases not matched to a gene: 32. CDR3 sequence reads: CASSTNYPPKTGEGLGLEKLFF. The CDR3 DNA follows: TGTGCCAGCAGCACAAACTACCCTCCAAAAACAGGGGAAGGCCTCGGATTGGAAAAACTGTTTTTT.

CDR3 in DNA: TGCGCCAGCAGTCAGTCCCCCAGGATACTTAACTATGGCTACACCTTC. Translating gives CASSQSPRILNYGYTF. The chain has TRBV23-1 and TRBJ1-2; D is unresolved. TRBV23-1 carries the ORF label, with uncertain function. Trimming removed 3 bases at V and 1 base at J, with 15 bases between. The CDR3 has 16 residues.

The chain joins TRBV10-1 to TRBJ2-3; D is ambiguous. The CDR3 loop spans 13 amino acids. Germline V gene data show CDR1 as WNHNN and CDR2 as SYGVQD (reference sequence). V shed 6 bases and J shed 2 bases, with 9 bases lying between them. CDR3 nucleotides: TGCGCCAGCAGCGATCTCTTCACAGATACGCAGTATTTT. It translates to CASSDLFTDTQYF.

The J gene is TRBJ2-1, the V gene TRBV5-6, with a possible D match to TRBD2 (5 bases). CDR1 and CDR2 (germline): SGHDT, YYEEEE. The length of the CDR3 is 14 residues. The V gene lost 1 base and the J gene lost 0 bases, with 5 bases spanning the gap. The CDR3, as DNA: TGTGCCAGCAGCTTGAGCGGCTCCTACAATGAGCAGTTCTTC. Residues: CASSLSGSYNEQFF.

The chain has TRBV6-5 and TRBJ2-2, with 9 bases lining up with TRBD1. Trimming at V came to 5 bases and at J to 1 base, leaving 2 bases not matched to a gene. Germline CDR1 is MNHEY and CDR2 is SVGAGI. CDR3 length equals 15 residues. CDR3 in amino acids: CASSRQGENTGELFF. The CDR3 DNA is TGTGCCAGCAGTAGACAGGGGGAGAACACCGGGGAGCTGTTTTTT.

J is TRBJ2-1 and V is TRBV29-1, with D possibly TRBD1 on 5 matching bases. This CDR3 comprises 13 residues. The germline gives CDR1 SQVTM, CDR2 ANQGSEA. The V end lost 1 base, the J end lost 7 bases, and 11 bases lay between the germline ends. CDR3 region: CSVEGGAKNEQFF. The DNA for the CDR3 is TGCAGCGTTGAAGGGGGCGCGAAGAATGAGCAGTTCTTC.

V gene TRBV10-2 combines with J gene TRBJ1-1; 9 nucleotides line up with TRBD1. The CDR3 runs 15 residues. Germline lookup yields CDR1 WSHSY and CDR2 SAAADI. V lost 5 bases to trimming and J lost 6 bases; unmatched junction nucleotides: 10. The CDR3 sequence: CASSTGGEYSPEAFF. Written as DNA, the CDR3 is TGCGCCAGCAGTACAGGGGGCGAATATAGTCCTGAAGCTTTCTTT.

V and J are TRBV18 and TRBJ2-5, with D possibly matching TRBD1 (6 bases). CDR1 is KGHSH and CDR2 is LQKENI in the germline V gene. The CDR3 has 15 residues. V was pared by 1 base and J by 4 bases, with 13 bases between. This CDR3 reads CASSPREQGRETQYF. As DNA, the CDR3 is TGTGCCAGCTCACCACGGGAACAGGGAAGAGAGACCCAGTACTTC.

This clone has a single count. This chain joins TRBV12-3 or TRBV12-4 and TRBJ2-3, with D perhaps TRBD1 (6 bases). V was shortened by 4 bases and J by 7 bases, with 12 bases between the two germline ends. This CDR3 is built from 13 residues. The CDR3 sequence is CASSSIGGHTQYF. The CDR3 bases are TGTGCCAGCAGTTCCATTGGGGGCCATACGCAGTATTTT.

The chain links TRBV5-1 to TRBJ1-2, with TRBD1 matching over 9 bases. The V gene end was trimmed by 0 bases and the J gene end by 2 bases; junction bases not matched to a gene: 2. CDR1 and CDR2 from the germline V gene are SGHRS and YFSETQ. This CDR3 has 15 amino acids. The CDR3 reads CASSLAGTGNYGYTF. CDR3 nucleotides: TGCGCCAGCAGCTTGGCCGGGACAGGGAACTATGGCTACACCTTC.

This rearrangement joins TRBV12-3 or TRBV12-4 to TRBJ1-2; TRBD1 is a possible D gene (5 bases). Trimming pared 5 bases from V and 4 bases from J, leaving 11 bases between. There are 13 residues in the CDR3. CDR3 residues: CASSQDSVYGYTF. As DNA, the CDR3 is TGTGCCAGCAGTCAAGACAGTGTCTATGGCTACACCTTC.

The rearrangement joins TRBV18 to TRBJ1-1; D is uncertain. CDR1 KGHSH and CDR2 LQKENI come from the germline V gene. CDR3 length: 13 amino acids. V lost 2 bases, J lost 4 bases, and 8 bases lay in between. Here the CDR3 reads CASSPGQVTEAFF. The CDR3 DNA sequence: TGTGCCAGCTCACCAGGGCAGGTCACTGAAGCTTTCTTT.

CDR3 in amino acids: CAIRPPQNTGELFF. DNA for the CDR3: TGTGCCATCAGGCCTCCCCAGAACACCGGGGAGCTGTTTTTT. The V gene is TRBV10-3, the J gene TRBJ2-2; no reliable D call. Germline V gene lookup returns CDR1 ENHRY and CDR2 SYGVKD. V was clipped by 6 bases and J by 1 base, with 9 bases between them. This CDR3 contains 14 residues.

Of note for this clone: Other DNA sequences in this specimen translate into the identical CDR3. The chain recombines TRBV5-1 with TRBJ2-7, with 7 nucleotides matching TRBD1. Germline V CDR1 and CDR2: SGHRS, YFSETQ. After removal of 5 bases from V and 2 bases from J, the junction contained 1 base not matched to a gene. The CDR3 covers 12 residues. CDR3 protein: CASRGQAYEQYF. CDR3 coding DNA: TGCGCCAGCAGAGGACAGGCCTACGAGCAGTACTTC.

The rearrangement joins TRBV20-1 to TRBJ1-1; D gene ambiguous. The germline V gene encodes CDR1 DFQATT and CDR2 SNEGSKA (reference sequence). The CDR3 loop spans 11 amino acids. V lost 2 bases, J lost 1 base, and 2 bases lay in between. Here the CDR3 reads CSARPNTEAFF. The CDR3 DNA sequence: TGCAGTGCTAGACCGAACACTGAAGCTTTCTTT.

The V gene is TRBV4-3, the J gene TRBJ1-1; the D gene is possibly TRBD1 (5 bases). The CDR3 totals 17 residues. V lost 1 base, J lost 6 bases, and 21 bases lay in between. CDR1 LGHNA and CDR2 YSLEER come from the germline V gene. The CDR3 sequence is CASSQAPLEGFRAEAFF. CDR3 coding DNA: TGCGCCAGCAGCCAAGCTCCCCTGGAGGGGTTTCGGGCTGAAGCTTTCTTT.

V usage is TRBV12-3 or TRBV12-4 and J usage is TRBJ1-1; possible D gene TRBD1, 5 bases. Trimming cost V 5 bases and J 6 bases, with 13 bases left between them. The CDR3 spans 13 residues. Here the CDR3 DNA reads TGTGCCAGCAGTCTTCGGGGGGGGTCTGAAGCTTTCTTT. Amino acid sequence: CASSLRGGSEAFF.

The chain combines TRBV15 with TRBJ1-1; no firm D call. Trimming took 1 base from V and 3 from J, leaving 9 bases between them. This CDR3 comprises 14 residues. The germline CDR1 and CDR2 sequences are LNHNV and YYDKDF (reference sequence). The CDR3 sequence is CATSRVIGDTEAFF. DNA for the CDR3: TGTGCCACCAGCAGAGTAATAGGCGACACTGAAGCTTTCTTT.

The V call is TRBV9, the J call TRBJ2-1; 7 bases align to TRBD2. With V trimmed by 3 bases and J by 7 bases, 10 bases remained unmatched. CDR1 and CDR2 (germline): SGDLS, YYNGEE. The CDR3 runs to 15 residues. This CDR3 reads CASSETSEEGNEQFF. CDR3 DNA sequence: TGTGCCAGCAGCGAAACTAGCGAGGAGGGGAATGAGCAGTTCTTC.

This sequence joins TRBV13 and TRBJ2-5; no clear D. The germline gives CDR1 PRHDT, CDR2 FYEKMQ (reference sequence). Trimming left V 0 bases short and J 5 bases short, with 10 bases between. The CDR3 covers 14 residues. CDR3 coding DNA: TGTGCCAGCAGCTTAGGCCCCAGGATGGAGACCCAGTACTTC. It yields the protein CASSLGPRMETQYF.

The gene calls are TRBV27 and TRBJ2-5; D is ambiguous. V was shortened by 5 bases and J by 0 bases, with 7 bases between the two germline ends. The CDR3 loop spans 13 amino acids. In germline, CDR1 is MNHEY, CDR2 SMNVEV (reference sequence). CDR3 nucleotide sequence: TGTGCCAGCAGTGGGGTGTACCAAGAGACCCAGTACTTC. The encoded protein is CASSGVYQETQYF.

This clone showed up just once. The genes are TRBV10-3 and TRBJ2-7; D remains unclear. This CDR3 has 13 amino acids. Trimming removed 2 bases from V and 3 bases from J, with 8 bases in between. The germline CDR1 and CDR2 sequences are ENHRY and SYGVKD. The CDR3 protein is CAISEMGFYEQYF. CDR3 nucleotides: TGTGCCATCAGTGAGATGGGGTTCTACGAGCAGTACTTC.

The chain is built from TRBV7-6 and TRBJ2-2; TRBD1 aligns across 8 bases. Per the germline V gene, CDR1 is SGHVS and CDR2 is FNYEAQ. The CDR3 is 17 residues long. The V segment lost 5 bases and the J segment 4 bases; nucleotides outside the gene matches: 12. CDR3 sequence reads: CASSTSGQGWSTGELFF. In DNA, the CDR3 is TGTGCCAGCAGCACATCTGGACAGGGTTGGAGCACCGGGGAGCTGTTTTTT.

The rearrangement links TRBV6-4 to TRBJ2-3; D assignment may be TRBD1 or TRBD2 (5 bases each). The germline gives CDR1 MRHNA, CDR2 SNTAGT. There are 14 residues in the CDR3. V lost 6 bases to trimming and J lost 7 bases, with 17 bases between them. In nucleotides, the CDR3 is TGTGCCAGCAGCCCCGGGACCGATGACTATACGCAGTATTTT. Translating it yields CASSPGTDDYTQYF.

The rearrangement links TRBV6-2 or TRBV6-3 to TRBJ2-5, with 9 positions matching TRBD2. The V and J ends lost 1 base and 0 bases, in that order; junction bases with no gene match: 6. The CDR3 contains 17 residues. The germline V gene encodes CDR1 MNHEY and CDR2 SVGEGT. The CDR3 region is CASSYFLLAGYQETQYF. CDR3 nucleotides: TGTGCCAGCAGTTACTTTTTGCTAGCGGGGTACCAAGAGACCCAGTACTTC.

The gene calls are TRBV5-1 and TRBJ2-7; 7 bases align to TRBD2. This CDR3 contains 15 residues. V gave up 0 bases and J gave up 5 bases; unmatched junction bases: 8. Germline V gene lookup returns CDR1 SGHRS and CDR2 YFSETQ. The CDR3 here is CASSLDPAGRNEQYF. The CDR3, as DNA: TGCGCCAGCAGCTTGGATCCAGCGGGGCGGAACGAGCAGTACTTC. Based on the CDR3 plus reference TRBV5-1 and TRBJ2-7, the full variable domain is KAGVTQTPRYLIKTRGQQVTLSCSPISGHRSVSWYQQTPGQGLQFLFEYFSETQRNKGNFPGRFSGRQFSNSRSEMNVSTLELGDSALYLCASSLDPAGRNEQYFGPGTRLTVT.

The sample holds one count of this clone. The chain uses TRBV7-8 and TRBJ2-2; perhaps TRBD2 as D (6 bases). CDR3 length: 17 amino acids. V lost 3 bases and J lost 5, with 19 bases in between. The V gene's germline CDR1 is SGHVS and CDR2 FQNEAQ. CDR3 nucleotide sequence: TGTGCCAGCAGCTTGGAGGGTCGCCTATGGGGGACCGGGGAGCTGTTTTTT. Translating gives CASSLEGRLWGTGELFF.

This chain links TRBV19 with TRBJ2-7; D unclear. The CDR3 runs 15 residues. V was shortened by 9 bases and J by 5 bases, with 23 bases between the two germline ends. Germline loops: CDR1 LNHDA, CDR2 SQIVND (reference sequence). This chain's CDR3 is CASSRTAIYGHEQYF. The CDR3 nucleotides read TGTGCCAGCTCCAGGACGGCGATCTACGGCCACGAGCAGTACTTC.

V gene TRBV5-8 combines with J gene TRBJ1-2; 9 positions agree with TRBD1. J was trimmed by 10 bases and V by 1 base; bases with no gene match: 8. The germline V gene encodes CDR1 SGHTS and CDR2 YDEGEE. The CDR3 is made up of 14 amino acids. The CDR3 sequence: CASSLRRTGASYTF. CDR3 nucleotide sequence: TGTGCCAGCAGCTTGAGACGGACAGGGGCTTCCTACACCTTC.

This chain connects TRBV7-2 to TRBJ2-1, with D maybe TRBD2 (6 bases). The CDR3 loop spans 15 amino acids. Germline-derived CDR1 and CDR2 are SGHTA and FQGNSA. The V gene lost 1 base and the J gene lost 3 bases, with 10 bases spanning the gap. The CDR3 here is CASSLVAGNYNEQFF. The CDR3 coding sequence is TGTGCCAGCAGCTTAGTTGCGGGGAACTACAATGAGCAGTTCTTC.

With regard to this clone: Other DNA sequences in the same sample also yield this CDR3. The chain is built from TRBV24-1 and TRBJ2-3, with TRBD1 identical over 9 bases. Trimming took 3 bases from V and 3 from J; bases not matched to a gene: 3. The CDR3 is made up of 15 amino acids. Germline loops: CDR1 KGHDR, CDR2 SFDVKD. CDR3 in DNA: TGTGCCACCAGTGATCGGGGACAGGGAACAGATACGCAGTATTTT. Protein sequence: CATSDRGQGTDTQYF.

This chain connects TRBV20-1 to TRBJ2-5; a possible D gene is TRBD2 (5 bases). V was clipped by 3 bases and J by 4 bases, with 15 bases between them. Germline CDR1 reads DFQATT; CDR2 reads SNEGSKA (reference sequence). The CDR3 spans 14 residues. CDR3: CSASRGLVGETQYF. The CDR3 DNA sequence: TGCAGTGCTAGTCGGGGATTGGTTGGAGAGACCCAGTACTTC.